This paragraph reports one TCR beta chain. Per the germline V gene, CDR1 is SGHRS and CDR2 is YFSETQ. The CDR3 is made up of 15 amino acids. The germline V and J ends were trimmed by 0 bases and 0 bases, with 7 bases remaining between them. The protocol was immunoSEQ multiplex PCR, while the TCRdb copy is restricted to in-frame clones and leaves out a portion. Among around 250,000 clones listed, roughly 85% were seen once. This sample was taken from a study of blood T cell repertoires in COVID-19. Sequenced material: PBMCs or T cells enriched from blood (not recorded which). The gene calls are TRBV5-1 and TRBJ1-3; D remains ambiguous. The TCR originated in a woman between 50 and 59 years old who had recovered from COVID-19. The chain's CDR3 is CASSLGANSGNTIYF. The DNA for the CDR3 is TGCGCCAGCAGCTTGGGGGCGAACTCTGGAAACACCATATATTTT.